Listed here are 29 T cell receptor beta chains from one sample, sequenced in a study of OX40 agonist ivuxolimab in advanced cancers. Profiled with immunoSEQ multiplex PCR; TCRdb holds only in-frame clones, not every one. The sample has over 80,000 clones; about 86% are singletons. The sequenced sample was CD4+ or CD8+ T cells sorted from blood, obtained in a trial of the OX40 agonist ivuxolimab. The receptor source for this set is an adult with an advanced solid tumor such as melanoma, head and neck, liver or kidney cancer.

The V call is TRBV30, the J call TRBJ1-1; TRBD1 matches 10 bases. This CDR3 spans 16 amino acids. The V gene end was trimmed by 4 bases and the J gene end by 2 bases; junction bases not matched to a gene: 10. From germline, CDR1 is GTSNPN and CDR2 SVGIG (reference sequence). The CDR3 nucleotides are TGTGCCTGGACCAACGGTTGGGACAGGGGCAACACTGAAGCTTTCTTT. Translated: CAWTNGWDRGNTEAFF. The full variable domain, with the rest looked up from reference TRBV30 and TRBJ1-1, is SQTIHQWPATLVQPVGSPLSLECTVEGTSNPNLYWYRQAAGRGLQLLFYSVGIGQISSEVPQNLSASRPQDRQFILSSKKLLLSDSGFYLCAWTNGWDRGNTEAFFGQGTRLTVV.

The V and J genes are TRBV19 and TRBJ1-5; weak D call: TRBD1 (5 bases). CDR3 length: 15 amino acids. Germline-derived CDR1 and CDR2 are LNHDA and SQIVND (reference sequence). Trimming removed 2 bases at V and 5 bases at J, with 13 bases between. The CDR3 coding sequence is TGTGCCAGTAGTATAATCGGCAGGGAAGATCAGCCCCAGCATTTT. Its translation is CASSIIGREDQPQHF.

As regards this clone: A much larger clonotype is one base distant, so this may be a read error. The genes are TRBV7-9 and TRBJ1-5, with TRBD1 matching over 7 bases. CDR3 length: 14 amino acids. Trimming took 3 bases from V and 1 from J; bases not matched to a gene: 0. Germline V lookup: CDR1 SEHNR, CDR2 FQNEAQ (reference sequence). CDR3 residues: CASSLGQSNQPQHF. The CDR3 DNA is TGTGCCAGCAGCTTGGGACAGAGCAATCAGCCCCAGCATTTT.

The chain is built from TRBV11-2 and TRBJ2-7; D might be TRBD1 (6 bases). The CDR3 runs to 14 residues. V dropped 7 bases and J dropped 1 base, with 14 bases sitting between them. Germline V gives CDR1 SGHAT, CDR2 FQNNGV. The CDR3 bases are TGTGCCAGCACGACGAAGGGGGTATCCTACGAGCAGTACTTC. Its protein is CASTTKGVSYEQYF.

V and J are TRBV23-1 and TRBJ2-7; either TRBD1 or TRBD2 may supply D (5 bases each). TRBV23-1 is an open reading frame, and its role is uncertain. The CDR3 is 14 amino acids. Trimming left V 8 bases short and J 3 bases short, with 17 bases between. The CDR3 loop is CASFPGTVGYEQYF. CDR3 in DNA: TGCGCCAGCTTCCCCGGGACGGTAGGCTACGAGCAGTACTTC.

This clone was recorded many times. The V gene is TRBV15, the J gene TRBJ1-1; tentative D call: TRBD1 (5 bases). The ends were cut back, 1 base at V and 11 bases at J, with 20 bases in the middle. The CDR3 consists of 15 residues. Looked up from germline, CDR1 is LNHNV and CDR2 is YYDKDF (reference sequence). The CDR3 region has the DNA TGTGCCACCAGCAGAGCCCAGGGTGGGTTGGTACCGGCTTTCTTT. Translation: CATSRAQGGLVPAFF. Complete variable domain (other parts from reference TRBV15 and TRBJ1-1): DAMVIQNPRYQVTQFGKPVTLSCSQTLNHNVMYWYQQKSSQAPKLLFHYYDKDFNNEADTPDNFQSRRPNTSFCFLDIRSPGLGDTAMYLCATSRAQGGLVPAFFGQGTRLTVV.

CDR3 nucleotide sequence: TGTGCCAGCAGCCGGGTGGAGACCCAGTACTTC. Its protein product is CASSRVETQYF. The gene calls are TRBV13 and TRBJ2-5; D call uncertain. Germline V gene lookup returns CDR1 PRHDT and CDR2 FYEKMQ (reference sequence). The CDR3 consists of 11 residues. Trimming stripped 5 bases from V and 5 bases from J, with 6 bases between.

The rearrangement uses TRBV13 and TRBJ1-1, with a possible D match to TRBD1 (5 bases). CDR1 PRHDT and CDR2 FYEKMQ come from the germline V gene (reference sequence). The V end lost 3 bases, the J end lost 1 base, and 12 bases lay between the germline ends. The CDR3 loop spans 15 amino acids. CDR3 DNA: TGTGCCAGCAGCTTGGACGTGGGGGGGAACACTGAAGCTTTCTTT. Translated, it gives CASSLDVGGNTEAFF.

DNA of the CDR3: TGTGCCAGCAGCCCCTGGGCGGGAGAGAACACCGGGGAGCTGTTTTTT. Translation gives CASSPWAGENTGELFF. The rearrangement joins TRBV13 to TRBJ2-2; 7 bases map to TRBD2. Unmatched junction bases numbered 7, after V lost 5 bases and J lost 1 base. CDR1 is PRHDT and CDR2 is FYEKMQ in the germline V gene (reference sequence). The CDR3 sequence is 16 residues long. Variable domain in full (rest from reference TRBV13 and TRBJ2-2): AAGVIQSPRHLIKEKRETATLKCYPIPRHDTVYWYQQGPGQDPQFLISFYEKMQSDKGSIPDRFSAQQFSDYHSELNMSSLELGDSALYFCASSPWAGENTGELFFGEGSRLTVL.

V and J are TRBV29-1 and TRBJ2-1; 8 bases match TRBD2. Germline assignment: CDR1 SQVTM and CDR2 ANQGSEA. Trimming removed 0 bases from V and 9 bases from J; junction bases left unmatched: 10. This CDR3 spans 15 amino acids. CDR3: CSVEDRRGGPGEQFF. The CDR3 DNA reads TGCAGCGTTGAAGATCGACGGGGGGGGCCGGGTGAGCAGTTCTTC.

This clone was seen only a few times. This CDR3 reads CASSSLGRTDDSYEQYF. DNA for the CDR3: TGTGCCAGCAGTTCCTTAGGCCGGACAGACGACTCCTACGAGCAGTACTTC. V and J are TRBV27 and TRBJ2-7; a weak D match, TRBD1 (6 bases). V was cut by 4 bases and J by 0 bases, with 19 bases left in between. This CDR3 region has 17 residues. The V gene's germline CDR1 is MNHEY and CDR2 SMNVEV (reference sequence).

This chain links TRBV7-2 with TRBJ2-3; TRBD2 aligns across 7 bases. The CDR3 totals 16 residues. After removal of 2 bases from V and 1 base from J, the junction contained 6 bases not matched to a gene. Germline CDR1 SGHTA, CDR2 FQGNSA. This chain's CDR3 is CASSLSPLAGTDTQYF. Here the CDR3 DNA reads TGTGCCAGCAGCTTATCCCCGCTAGCGGGCACAGATACGCAGTATTTT.

This chain links TRBV7-3 with TRBJ2-1; 10 bases align to TRBD2. The CDR3 loop spans 15 amino acids. Germline CDR1 reads SGHTA; CDR2 reads FQGTGA. V lost 5 bases and J lost 4; bases outside the gene matches: 5. This chain's CDR3 is CASSETSGLYNEQFF. The CDR3 region has the DNA TGTGCCAGCAGCGAGACTAGCGGGCTTTACAATGAGCAGTTCTTC.

J is TRBJ1-1 and V is TRBV11-3; D gene uncertain. The CDR3 has 19 amino acids. The germline CDR1 and CDR2 sequences are SGHNT and YENEEA. Trimming removed 5 bases from V and 5 bases from J, with 30 bases in between. The CDR3: CASSPGGLGMFGIGTEAFF. Written as DNA, the CDR3 is TGTGCCAGCAGCCCAGGTGGGCTTGGGATGTTTGGGATAGGGACTGAAGCTTTCTTT.

This clone has more than one count but fewer than ten. The J gene is TRBJ1-2, the V gene TRBV6-6; D may be TRBD1 (6 bases). Germline-derived CDR1 and CDR2 are MNHNY and SVGAGI (reference sequence). V gave up 5 bases and J gave up 4 bases, with 17 bases separating them. CDR3 size: 15 residues. In nucleotides, the CDR3 is TGTGCCAGCAGTACCCTAAACCAGGGGATCTATGGCTACACCTTC. Its translation: CASSTLNQGIYGYTF.

This chain connects TRBV9 to TRBJ2-3, with 8 bases aligning to TRBD2. CDR1 SGDLS and CDR2 YYNGEE come from the germline V gene. The CDR3 consists of 17 residues. With 0 bases clipped from V and 0 bases from J, the junction kept 6 bases outside the gene matches. The CDR3 is CASSVEGGGYSTDTQYF. In nucleotides, the CDR3 is TGTGCCAGCAGCGTAGAAGGCGGGGGGTATAGCACAGATACGCAGTATTTT.

The rearrangement uses TRBV29-1 and TRBJ1-2; no clear D. Germline CDR1 and CDR2: SQVTM and ANQGSEA. There are 14 residues in the CDR3. V lost 8 bases and J lost 3, with 19 bases in between. CDR3 DNA: TGCAGCACGCCGGAAAGAGACGGAGACTATGGCTACACCTTC. Its protein is CSTPERDGDYGYTF. The whole variable domain, filled in from reference TRBV29-1 and TRBJ1-2, reads SAVISQKPSRDICQRGTSLTIQCQVDSQVTMMFWYRQQPGQSLTLIATANQGSEATYESGFVIDKFPISRPNLTFSTLTVSNMSPEDSSIYLCSTPERDGDYGYTFGSGTRLTVV.

The V and J genes are TRBV5-4 and TRBJ2-1; 13 nucleotides agree with TRBD2. V trimming: 5 bases; J trimming: 5 bases; junction bases outside the gene matches: 4. Germline V gene data show CDR1 as SGHNT and CDR2 as YYREEE (reference sequence). The CDR3 totals 15 residues. The chain's CDR3 is CASSMGLAGNNEQFF. The CDR3 DNA is TGTGCCAGCAGTATGGGACTAGCGGGAAACAATGAGCAGTTCTTC.

The CDR3 protein is CASRGLNAPFTDTQYF. The CDR3 DNA reads as TGTGCCAGTAGGGGGTTGAACGCCCCGTTCACAGATACGCAGTATTTT. The V gene is TRBV19, the J gene TRBJ2-3; D gene unclear. Germline V lookup: CDR1 LNHDA, CDR2 SQIVND (reference sequence). The CDR3 spans 16 residues. V was pared by 6 bases and J by 2 bases, with 18 bases between.

This chain uses TRBV30 with TRBJ2-7; TRBD1 agrees at 7 bases. In germline, CDR1 is GTSNPN, CDR2 SVGIG (reference sequence). This CDR3 contains 12 residues. The ends lost 0 bases at V and 4 bases at J; junction bases unmatched: 0. This CDR3 is CAWSVGQYEQYF. The CDR3 bases are TGTGCCTGGAGTGTGGGACAGTACGAGCAGTACTTC.

This chain joins TRBV18 and TRBJ1-4; D call uncertain. The CDR3 has 13 residues. Trimming stripped 4 bases from V and 0 bases from J, with 3 bases between. Germline-derived CDR1 and CDR2 are KGHSH and LQKENI. CDR3 nucleotides: TGTGCCAGCTCACAGGCAACTAATGAAAAACTGTTTTTT. As protein: CASSQATNEKLFF. The full variable domain, with the rest looked up from reference TRBV18 and TRBJ1-4, is NAGVMQNPRHLVRRRGQEARLRCSPMKGHSHVYWYRQLPEEGLKFMVYLQKENIIDESGMPKERFSAEFPKEGPSILRIQQVVRGDSAAYFCASSQATNEKLFFGSGTQLSVL.

The genes are TRBV13 and TRBJ1-1; the D is unclear. The CDR3 runs 13 residues. V gave up 5 bases and J gave up 0 bases, with 7 bases separating them. CDR1 is PRHDT, CDR2 FYEKMQ, per germline (reference sequence). The CDR3: CASSLNMNTEAFF. The CDR3 bases are TGTGCCAGCAGCCTGAACATGAACACTGAAGCTTTCTTT.

The chain has TRBV2 and TRBJ2-2; D unresolved. CDR1 and CDR2 (germline): SNHLY, FYNNEI. The V end was cut by 5 bases, the J end by 1 base, with 11 bases between. The CDR3 sequence is 15 residues long. Written as DNA, the CDR3 is TGTGCCAGCAGTCTCCGCCACCGGAACACCGGGGAGCTGTTTTTT. Amino acid sequence: CASSLRHRNTGELFF.

The V and J genes are TRBV5-1 and TRBJ2-1, with TRBD2 matching over 8 bases. This CDR3 has 17 amino acids. CDR1 and CDR2 from the germline V gene are SGHRS and YFSETQ. After removal of 6 bases from V and 0 bases from J, the junction contained 11 bases not matched to a gene. Written as DNA, the CDR3 is TGCGCCAGCACCCGTGGGGGCGGGGGGCACTCCTACAATGAGCAGTTCTTC. Amino acid sequence: CASTRGGGGHSYNEQFF.

This clone occurred once. This chain connects TRBV10-2 to TRBJ1-5; D is unclear. The CDR3 length is 14 residues. The germline V gene has CDR1 WSHSY and CDR2 SAAADI. The V and J ends lost 6 bases and 3 bases respectively, with 12 bases between them. The CDR3 sequence: CASRESVDNQPQHF. Written as DNA, the CDR3 is TGCGCCAGCAGGGAGAGTGTCGACAATCAGCCCCAGCATTTT.

This chain uses TRBV18 with TRBJ2-5; no definite D call. CDR1 is KGHSH, CDR2 LQKENI, per germline. V lost 3 bases and J 1 base, leaving 9 bases between the germline ends. The CDR3 loop spans 14 amino acids. As DNA, the CDR3 is TGTGCCAGCTCACCCCGGCGGAGCCAAGAGACCCAGTACTTC. Protein: CASSPRRSQETQYF.

The J gene is TRBJ2-5, the V gene TRBV5-4; D uncertain. Per the germline V gene, CDR1 is SGHNT and CDR2 is YYREEE (reference sequence). V was clipped by 0 bases and J by 3 bases, with 3 bases between them. This CDR3 is 12 amino acids long. The CDR3 reads CASSLGEETQYF. CDR3 in DNA: TGTGCCAGCAGCTTGGGAGAAGAGACCCAGTACTTC.

Details on this clone: Other DNA sequences within the sample encode an identical CDR3. V and J are TRBV9 and TRBJ1-6, with a weak D call TRBD1 (5 bases). Germline CDR1 and CDR2: SGDLS and YYNGEE. The CDR3 is 15 residues long. The V end lost 0 bases, the J end lost 6 bases, and 10 bases lay between the germline ends. The CDR3 DNA reads as TGTGCCAGCAGCGTAGAGGGGCAGCGTAATTCACCCCTCCACTTT. Translation gives CASSVEGQRNSPLHF.

The rearrangement joins TRBV11-3 to TRBJ2-4; D may correspond to TRBD1 or TRBD2 (6 bases each). Trimming pared 0 bases from V and 3 bases from J, leaving 12 bases between. The CDR3 is 16 residues long. CDR1 is SGHNT, CDR2 YENEEA, per germline. CDR3 region: CASSLEGGFGKNIQYF. The CDR3 DNA is TGTGCCAGCAGCTTAGAAGGGGGGTTTGGCAAAAACATTCAGTACTTC.